This T cell receptor (beta chain) emerged from a study of T cell repertoires in cytomegalovirus infection. Study summary: Signatures in public TCR beta sequences pointed to both CMV infection and matching HLA type.

With 3 bases clipped from V and 2 bases from J, the junction kept 2 bases outside the gene matches. Germline V gene lookup returns CDR1 MNHEY and CDR2 SMNVEV (reference sequence). This CDR3 has 15 residues. TCRdb reanalysed the reads using MiXCR and keeps one entry per CDR3 protein. The sample consists of about 920,000 distinct CDR3 sequences, 30% to 40% of them appearing once. Points on this clonotype: What it recognizes is unknown.

Notes on the study in general: Clonotypes of TCR beta that were HLA-C-restricted and CMV-specific dominated the ex vivo response.

The TCR originated in a human donor in good health (CMV status not recorded). Some clones in this sample may be carry-over from other donors' samples. Specimen: cultured CD8+ T cells from PBMCs, collected from culture after CMV antigen stimulation. V usage is TRBV27 and J usage is TRBJ2-1; 9 nucleotides match TRBD1. CDR3 loop: CASSFTGGPYNEQFF. In nucleotides, the CDR3 is TGTGCCAGCAGTTTCACAGGGGGCCCCTACAATGAGCAGTTCTTC.